This TCR beta chain is drawn from a study of blood T cell repertoires in COVID-19 (dated by TCRdb to about 2020). Looking at the study overall: Samples from collaborators originated in the United States, Italy and Spain and spanned both the acute and convalescent phases of COVID-19. The prospective study material was composed of cDNA or gDNA derived from T cells, B-cell-depleted T cells, or PBMCs. Deeply sampled blood TCRbeta repertoires from subjects exposed to, actively infected with, or recovered from COVID-19 were included in the dataset. The repertoires were released in a freely available public database meant as a resource for research on the immune response to SARS-CoV-2. The samples were drawn from two sources: the first 160 participants of the ongoing ImmuneRACE study, and fewer than 1,500 subjects contributed by 6 global collaborators. A de-identified subject ID, COVID-19 status, age in years and sex were almost always included in the sample metadata. Where available, HLA class I and class II types were obtained from metadata supplied by the sample provider rather than from assay-based typing.

As for this clone: What antigen it recognizes has not been identified. Base qualities are missing; no much larger clone stands one base away.

TCRbeta CDR3 regions were amplified from genomic DNA using the immunoSEQ Assay, a bias-controlled multiplex PCR. On the authors' methods: Nucleated cell counts per sample were estimated from amplification of reference gene primers within the assay. To quantify the absolute abundance of each unique TCRbeta CDR3 rearrangement, sequence reads were collapsed and filtered. For each sample, productive Simpson clonality was calculated by taking the square root of Simpson's diversity index across productive rearrangements. Drawn from immuneACCESS, this table holds only the in-frame rearrangements with V and J called that TCRdb kept. Clones are partly lost; checked studies trace under half to an unresolved V gene and leave the rest unexplained. V and J calls and clone size are those listed in that table; D and trimming were worked out from the DNA. The sample records roughly 200,000 clones, 75% to 90% of which are singletons. The ten top clones hold around 7.5% of the sample.

Collaborating institutions collected whole blood in K2EDTA tubes following their own protocols. For TCRbeta analysis, collaborator samples were shipped as frozen whole blood, as isolated PBMCs, or as DNA extracted from either sample type. Looking up the germline V gene yields CDR1 SNHLY and CDR2 FYNNEI. Including the terminal cysteine and phenylalanine, the CDR3 comprises 16 residues. Only the CDR3 portion is preserved as DNA: 48 bases, with reading frame beginning at the first base. V gives up 6 bases and J gives up 0 bases, and the segment between their germline ends measures 15 bases. The paper's findings and limits, for the study overall: Clinical and demographic metadata were provided uncurated, with the amount varying by source and participant.

The sequenced sample consisted of peripheral blood. The chain is assembled from TRBV2 and TRBJ1-3; TRBD1 is a possible D gene, resting on 5 matching bases. The sequence was collected from an older woman with acute or convalescent COVID-19. The DNA is as follows: TGTGCCAGCAGCATGGGACTTCCGAGCTCTGGAAACACCATATATTTT. Its amino acids are CASSMGLPSSGNTIYF.